These 14 T cell receptor beta chains were all obtained from the same sample, sequenced in a study of blood T cell repertoires in COVID-19. Libraries were prepared by immunoSEQ multiplex PCR; TCRdb keeps only in-frame clonotypes and omits some of them. Among roughly 340,000 clones, under 95% were seen once, and the ten largest hold 2.5% to 4%. The specimen sequenced was peripheral blood. The receptors come from a woman under 30 who had recovered from COVID-19.

V is TRBV5-1 and J is TRBJ1-1, with 8 bases fitting TRBD1. This CDR3 region has 14 residues. Germline V gene lookup returns CDR1 SGHRS and CDR2 YFSETQ. Trimming at V came to 7 bases and at J to 5 bases, leaving 10 bases not matched to a gene. CDR3 in amino acids: CASGPTGDRTEAFF. CDR3 nucleotides: TGCGCCAGCGGCCCGACAGGGGATAGGACTGAAGCTTTCTTT.

The genes are TRBV6-2 or TRBV6-3 and TRBJ2-3, with 12 bases matching TRBD2. Germline V gene sequence: CDR1 MNHEY, CDR2 SVGEGT. V lost 1 base, J lost 7 bases, and 6 bases stayed unmatched. The CDR3 has 16 residues. The CDR3 loop is CASSYFGLAGSYTQYF. DNA of the CDR3: TGTGCCAGCAGTTACTTCGGACTAGCGGGATCTTATACGCAGTATTTT.

V is TRBV5-1 and J is TRBJ2-4; weak D call: TRBD1 (6 bases). Germline V gene sequence: CDR1 SGHRS, CDR2 YFSETQ. Trimming stripped 0 bases from V and 8 bases from J, with 12 bases between. The CDR3 covers 14 residues. This CDR3 reads CASSLDRVNDIQYF. The DNA of the CDR3 is TGCGCCAGCAGCTTGGACAGGGTAAATGACATTCAGTACTTC.

V usage is TRBV30 and J usage is TRBJ1-5, with D maybe TRBD1 (6 bases). Looked up from germline, CDR1 is GTSNPN and CDR2 is SVGIG (reference sequence). With 2 bases removed from V and 5 bases from J, the gap between germline ends came to 13 bases. This CDR3 contains 14 residues. CDR3 residues: CAWSTGSIYQPQHF. CDR3 nucleotides: TGTGCCTGGAGTACAGGGTCCATTTATCAGCCCCAGCATTTT.

The chain links TRBV24-1 to TRBJ1-1; the match to TRBD1 covers 7 bases. CDR1 is KGHDR and CDR2 is SFDVKD in the germline V gene. V dropped 4 bases and J dropped 6; count of bases not matched to a gene: 7. The CDR3 spans 14 residues. As DNA, the CDR3 is TGTGCCACCAGTGACCAAAACAGGGGTTCTGAAGCTTTCTTT. Its translation: CATSDQNRGSEAFF.

The chain uses TRBV14 and TRBJ2-1, with D uncertain. Germline CDR1 reads SGHDN; CDR2 reads FVKESK. V lost 0 bases and J lost 0, with 6 bases in between. CDR3 size: 15 residues. The CDR3 sequence: CASSQDVDSYNEQFF. In nucleotides, the CDR3 is TGTGCCAGCAGCCAAGATGTAGACTCCTACAATGAGCAGTTCTTC.

CDR3: CASSYVPEGSGNTIYF. CDR3 DNA sequence: TGCGCCAGCAGCTACGTCCCAGAAGGGAGTGGAAACACCATATATTTT. This rearrangement joins TRBV5-1 to TRBJ1-3; D gene unclear. CDR3 length equals 16 residues. Trimming took off 3 bases at V and 3 bases at J, with 16 bases between the two ends. The germline CDR1 and CDR2 sequences are SGHRS and YFSETQ.

In this sample, this clone turned up a few times. The rearrangement links TRBV5-4 to TRBJ1-4, with 8 bases lining up with TRBD1. Germline trimming cut 2 bases from V and 4 bases from J; bases unmatched to any gene: 4. The CDR3 has 15 residues. Germline assignment: CDR1 SGHNT and CDR2 YYREEE (reference sequence). The DNA for the CDR3 is TGTGCCAGCAGCTTAGACAGGGGCCATAATGAAAAACTGTTTTTT. Translation: CASSLDRGHNEKLFF.

This chain uses TRBV21-1 with TRBJ1-6. TRBV21-1 is classified as a pseudogene. The CDR3 covers 18 residues. CDR3 residues: CASSKDGNVWEVDSPLHF. The DNA for the CDR3 is TGTGCCAGCAGCAAAGACGGGAATGTGTGGGAGGTGGATTCACCCCTCCACTTT.

CDR3 loop: CAWSVGSEETQYF. DNA of the CDR3: TGTGCCTGGAGTGTCGGCAGCGAAGAGACCCAGTACTTC. The chain is built from TRBV30 and TRBJ2-5; D gene unclear. Germline V gene lookup returns CDR1 GTSNPN and CDR2 SVGIG (reference sequence). V lost 0 bases and J 3 bases, leaving 8 bases between the germline ends. The CDR3 runs to 13 residues.

The chain links TRBV25-1 to TRBJ2-3, with 8 positions matching TRBD2. The CDR3 is 15 residues long. Germline loops: CDR1 MGHDK, CDR2 SYGVNS. After removal of 0 bases from V and 7 bases from J, the junction contained 6 bases not matched to a gene. CDR3 nucleotide sequence: TGTGCCAGCAGTGAATACCGGGGGGGCGGCTATACGCAGTATTTT. Amino acids: CASSEYRGGGYTQYF.

The rearrangement uses TRBV13 and TRBJ2-7, with D possibly matching TRBD2 (5 bases). The CDR3 is made up of 12 amino acids. The germline gives CDR1 PRHDT, CDR2 FYEKMQ (reference sequence). Trimming left V 5 bases short and J 7 bases short, with 12 bases between. CDR3 amino acids: CASSPRTGEQYV. The CDR3 nucleotides read TGTGCCAGCAGCCCCAGGACGGGGGAGCAGTACGTC.

V usage is TRBV4-1 and J usage is TRBJ2-3; 7 bases map to TRBD2. The CDR3 length is 15 residues. Germline V CDR1 and CDR2: MGHRA, YSYEKL. The V segment lost 0 bases and the J segment 2 bases; nucleotides outside the gene matches: 2. CDR3 in amino acids: CASSQDGRITDTQYF. The CDR3 bases are TGCGCCAGCAGCCAAGACGGGAGGATCACAGATACGCAGTATTTT.

The V call is TRBV3-1 (or the pseudogene TRBV3-2), the J call TRBJ2-2, with TRBD2 matching 9 bases. Germline loops: CDR1 LGHDT, CDR2 YNNKEL (reference sequence). Losses at the gene ends were 1 base for V and 4 bases for J; bases not matched to a gene: 10. This CDR3 spans 18 amino acids. For the CDR3, the DNA is TGTGCCAGCAGCCAAGTTGTGGTAGGCGGGAGGGTCACCGGGGAGCTGTTTTTT. It codes for CASSQVVVGGRVTGELFF.